This T cell receptor beta chain originates from a study of cytomegalovirus exposure and HLA in healthy donors. The primer mix had 60 Vbeta and 13 Jbeta primers. Profiling relied on immunoSEQ multiplex PCR, and the TCRdb table lists in-frame clones only, not all of them. The sample carries roughly 100,000 clones, 55% to 75% recorded once. The germline V gene encodes CDR1 SNHLY and CDR2 FYNNEI. The CDR3 runs 16 residues. V lost 5 bases, J lost 1 base, and 8 bases stayed unmatched. This TCR was recovered from a woman aged 45-65 years in good health and CMV-seropositive. The rearrangement joins TRBV2 to TRBJ1-3, with TRBD1 matching 7 bases. The sequenced material came from PBMCs. Here the CDR3 DNA reads TGTGCCAGCAGTTTCGGGGGACAGCCTTCTGGAAACACCATATATTTT. Protein: CASSFGGQPSGNTIYF.